This T cell receptor beta chain emerged from a study of breast tumors, draining lymph nodes, adjacent tissues. Whole-study findings and limits: Luminal-like breast cancer showed significantly greater tumor-nontumor repertoire similarity than basal-like breast cancer did.

Axillary draining lymph nodes of breast cancer patients supplied the node samples. This clonotype was recorded at least ten times. The target antigen is unknown. TCRdb re-derived calls from the multiplex PCR reads in MiXCR, one entry per CDR3 protein. The top ten hold just over 2.5% of the sample, which has under 150,000 distinct CDR3 sequences, approximately 20% seen once. The TCR sequence derives from a female donor with breast cancer. Some clones in this sample may be carry-over from other donors' samples. The sequencing input was axillary lymph node tissue.

The CDR3 here is CASSSSGDLNNSPLHF. In DNA, the CDR3 is TGTGCCAGCAGTTCCTCAGGGGACCTAAATAATTCACCCCTCCACTTT. This chain links TRBV5-5 with TRBJ1-6; weak D call: TRBD1 (6 bases). This CDR3 contains 16 residues. The ends were cut back, 5 bases at V and 5 bases at J, with 17 bases in the middle. Germline V lookup: CDR1 SGHKS, CDR2 YYEKEE (reference sequence).